These T cell receptor beta chains were read from a single sample in a study of vaccination effects on CD4 cells after COVID-19. Their recognized antigens are unknown. The table came from immunoSEQ multiplex PCR; TCRdb's copy has only in-frame clones and leaves some out. The sample has 45,000 to 50,000 clones; about 76% are singletons. Sequenced material: CD4+ T cells from PBMCs cultured without peptide, taken before COVID-19 vaccination. All receptors derive from a human donor who had a prior SARS-CoV-2 infection. Each CDR3 is given with its conserved first and last residue. Rows may omit the clone size; those that give it use once, few, many or a size class.

V	J	size	CDR3
TRBV5-6	TRBJ1-2	.	CASSLSFRGRGYTF
TRBV18	TRBJ2-7	.	CASSPGGALVGTGSYEQYF
TRBV24-1	TRBJ2-1	.	CATSRTGAYNEQFF
TRBV30	TRBJ2-7	.	CAWRRDSFYEQYF
TRBV7-8	TRBJ1-6	once	CASSELNRGNSPLHF
TRBV10-3	TRBJ2-7	.	CAISEDAGTGPSF
TRBV7-2	TRBJ2-7	few	CASSFGQGALRQYF
TRBV7-2	TRBJ2-2	.	CASSSSGLAFGELFF
TRBV7-3	TRBJ2-7	.	CASSLYAGLEQYF
TRBV6-1	TRBJ1-1	.	CASSEDFGRVMAFF
TRBV7-6	TRBJ2-7	.	CASSLRDRGFYEQYF
TRBV2	TRBJ1-6	.	CASTQRQVLTSPLHF
TRBV19	TRBJ1-6	.	CASSIWTGSSYNSPLHF
TRBV9	TRBJ1-1	.	CASSVEGNTEAFF
TRBV20-1	TRBJ2-3	.	CSAQGGGTQYF
TRBV5-1	TRBJ2-7	.	CASSQTSEIYEQYF
TRBV6-5	TRBJ2-2	.	CATQPNTGELFF
TRBV3-1/TRBV3-2	TRBJ2-1	.	CASRKSAGEGNEQFF
TRBV4-2	TRBJ2-1	.	CASSQDRGHEQFF
TRBV12-5	TRBJ1-6	.	CASGLVIGSPLHF
TRBV2	TRBJ1-1	.	CASSDAGRLTEAFF
TRBV5-1	TRBJ1-1	.	CASSLATDLDTEAFF
TRBV6-5	TRBJ2-7	once	CASSYSPTSSYEQYF
TRBV4-3	TRBJ1-2	.	CASSQDIRASYGYTF
TRBV3-1/TRBV3-2	TRBJ2-5	.	CASSQGGAETQYF
TRBV11-1	TRBJ2-7	.	CASSLAAAYEQYF
TRBV5-1	TRBJ2-7	.	CASSLRTGNSYEQYF
TRBV2	TRBJ2-7	.	CASSAPTGSGGEQYF
TRBV3-1/TRBV3-2	TRBJ1-5	.	CASSHGGIPGGQPQHF
TRBV19	TRBJ1-2	.	CASIKERGSGGYTF
TRBV5-1	TRBJ2-7	once	CASSSGDARSYEQYF
TRBV18	TRBJ2-1	.	CASSQQRTGHPFF
TRBV12-1	TRBJ2-7	few	CASSTSRQGFIDEQYF
TRBV4-1	TRBJ1-5	.	CASSQVPSRGASQPQHF
TRBV19	TRBJ1-2	.	CASSITGGDAGYTF
TRBV19	TRBJ2-5	once	CASSIGVTETQYF
TRBV5-1	TRBJ1-4	.	CASSLKQAEKLFF
TRBV7-2	TRBJ1-4	.	CASSSSGGRDEKLFF
TRBV15	TRBJ1-6	.	CATSRDMADNSPLHF
TRBV5-6	TRBJ2-5	.	CASSSFRETQYF
TRBV20-1	TRBJ1-4	.	CSSGWGEKLFF
TRBV6-1	TRBJ1-2	.	CASSEPGQSVYGYTF
TRBV6-5	TRBJ2-1	.	CASSAQIYNEQFF
TRBV7-9	TRBJ2-3	.	CASTRQGVTDTQYF
TRBV3-1/TRBV3-2	TRBJ2-7	.	CASSQEPVSGVSEQYF
TRBV6-4	TRBJ1-3	.	CASSDETPYGSGNTIYF
TRBV9	TRBJ2-5	once	CASSADMKETQYF
TRBV27	TRBJ2-3	.	CASSLERSTDTQYF
TRBV7-2	TRBJ2-3	.	CASSLGVGYTDTQYF
TRBV10-3	TRBJ2-1	.	CAISDPMNPQGRYNEQFF
TRBV6-5	TRBJ1-1	.	CASSYSGVNTEAFF
TRBV7-2	TRBJ1-1	.	CASSRRGDTEAFF
TRBV18	TRBJ2-1	.	CASSPLRRDEQFF
TRBV5-5	TRBJ2-3	once	CASSRAASDTQYF